The following is a T cell receptor (beta chain) sequence with its context. Its antigen is undetermined. The sample originates from a study of T cell responses to AZD1222 COVID-19 vaccine. Profiling relied on immunoSEQ multiplex PCR, and the TCRdb table lists in-frame clones only, not all of them. The repertoire holds 200,000 to 250,000 clones, with more than 85% as singletons. Germline V gene lookup returns CDR1 SGDLS and CDR2 YYNGEE. The junction had 5 bases not matched to a gene; V was cut back by 2 bases and J by 4 bases. This CDR3 is 16 amino acids long. General study results and limits: It should be noted that donors were predominantly white British and more often female, and clonal diversity was possibly underestimated. In the spike-specific TCR repertoire, nearly half reportedly target unmutated variant regions. Repertoire collection took place solely once the T cell response had peaked.

This receptor was taken from an adult in good health. Sequenced here: peripheral blood, sampled on day 0 of MenACWY control vaccination. J is TRBJ2-1 and V is TRBV9; 11 bases are shared with TRBD1. The CDR3 DNA is TGTGCCAGCAGCGTGAGTAGGGACAGGGGGTACAATGAGCAGTTCTTC. Protein sequence: CASSVSRDRGYNEQFF.